This T cell receptor (beta chain) appears in the sequencing data of a study of OX40 agonist ivuxolimab in advanced cancers. Sampling of blood occurred at baseline, cycle 4 day 1, and cycle 7 day 1. This table comes from immunoSEQ multiplex PCR, and its TCRdb copy is limited to in-frame clones, with some not included. This sample has approximately 30,000 clones, with about 82% found just once. Germline V lookup: CDR1 GTSNPN, CDR2 SVGIG (reference sequence). Trimming took off 4 bases at V and 2 bases at J, with 6 bases between the two ends. This CDR3 has 12 residues. This clonotype was sampled from an adult with an advanced solid tumor such as melanoma, head and neck, liver or kidney cancer. This sample comprised CD4+ or CD8+ T cells sorted from blood, obtained in a trial of the OX40 agonist ivuxolimab. The chain is built from TRBV30 and TRBJ1-5; D remains ambiguous. CDR3 loop: CAWNAGNQPQHF. CDR3 sequence (DNA): TGTGCCTGGAACGCAGGCAATCAGCCCCAGCATTTT.